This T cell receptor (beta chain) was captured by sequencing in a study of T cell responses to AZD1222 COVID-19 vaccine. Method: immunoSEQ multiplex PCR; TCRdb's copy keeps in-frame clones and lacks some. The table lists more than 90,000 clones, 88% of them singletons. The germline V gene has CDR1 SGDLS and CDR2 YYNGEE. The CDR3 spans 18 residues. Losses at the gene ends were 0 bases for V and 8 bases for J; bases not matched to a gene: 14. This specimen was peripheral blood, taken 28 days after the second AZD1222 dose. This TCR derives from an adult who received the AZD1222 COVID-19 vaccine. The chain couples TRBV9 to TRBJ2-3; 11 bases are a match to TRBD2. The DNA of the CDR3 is TGTGCCAGCAGCGTAGGGCCTAGCGGGGGGACCGGCGCCTCTACGCAGTATTTT. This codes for CASSVGPSGGTGASTQYF.